This T cell receptor (beta chain) was profiled in a study of beta chain features in type 1 diabetes. Germline V CDR1 and CDR2: LNHDA, SQIVND (reference sequence). This CDR3 spans 12 amino acids. Trimming left V 4 bases short and J 6 bases short, with 9 bases between. As for this clone: Its target is unknown.

What was sequenced were expressed TCRB transcripts, since all of the isolated RNA had been reverse transcribed. The table came from immunoSEQ multiplex PCR; TCRdb's copy has only in-frame clones and leaves some out. The sample has about 240,000 clones; about 14% are singletons. General observations from the study: Within each of all four CD4+ subsets, Type 1 diabetes patients had TCRB CDR3s that were moderately but significantly shorter.

This TCR derives from a man younger than 45 with type 1 diabetes. The gene calls are TRBV19 and TRBJ1-2; D gene unclear. The sequencing input was naive CD4+ T cells from blood. CDR3 residues: CASSRTENGYTF. CDR3 DNA: TGTGCCAGTAGTAGAACAGAGAATGGCTACACCTTC.